Below, one TCR beta chain is given with its context. Other DNA sequences in the sample encode the same CDR3. Everyone who took part was roughly 18 to 89 years old, and they came from about 25 US areas. Which cohort a participant joined came from the clinical history participants gave. Recovered status applied to Cohort 3 donors who had two consecutive negative PCRs. It also applied to those with clearance or with symptom resolution. This specimen comes from a study of blood T cell repertoires in COVID-19. Whole-study context: T cells, B-cell-depleted T cells, or PBMCs supplied cDNA or gDNA.

Generated by immunoSEQ multiplex PCR, the TCRdb table keeps only in-frame clones and is missing some. The data show 250,000 to 400,000 clones, roughly 86% seen once. Looked up from germline, CDR1 is MDHEN and CDR2 is SYDVKM. V was clipped by 3 bases and J by 0 bases, with 9 bases between them. This CDR3 spans 14 amino acids. V gene TRBV28 combines with J gene TRBJ2-7, with no clear D. This sequence originates from a woman aged 30 to 39 who had recovered from COVID-19. What was sequenced was PBMCs or T cells enriched from blood (not recorded which). For the CDR3, the DNA is TGTGCCAGCAGTTTCGGCGGCAGCTCCTACGAGCAGTACTTC. Its translation is CASSFGGSSYEQYF. The full variable domain, its missing parts supplied by reference TRBV28 and TRBJ2-7, is DVKVTQSSRYLVKRTGEKVFLECVQDMDHENMFWYRQDPGLGLRLIYFSYDVKMKEKGDIPEGYSVSREKKERFSLILESASTNQTSMYLCASSFGGSSYEQYFGPGTRLTVT.